This note documents a single T cell receptor beta chain sequence. The data originate from a study of blood T cell repertoires in COVID-19. Across the whole study: Samples of COVID-19 (acute and convalescent) were obtained from the United States, Italy and Spain. From T cells, B-cell-depleted T cells, or PBMCs came the material, which was cDNA or gDNA.

The length of the CDR3 is 12 residues. V was cut by 6 bases and J by 8 bases, with 13 bases left in between. Per the authors' pipeline: From reference gene primer amplification, estimates of nucleated cell counts were derived. Sequenced by immunoSEQ multiplex PCR; TCRdb stores in-frame clones only, minus some. V and J calls and clone size come straight from that table; D and trimming were deduced from the DNA. The table has roughly 120,000 clones, over 80% seen once; the top ten hold less than 2%. V is TRBV12-3 or TRBV12-4 and J is TRBJ1-1; D possibly corresponds to TRBD1 (6 bases). What was sequenced was peripheral blood. This clonotype originated in a man between 65 and 80 years old with acute or convalescent COVID-19. Written as DNA, the CDR3 is TGTGCCAGCAGCCCAACGGACAGAGAAGCTTTCTTT. This encodes CASSPTDREAFF.